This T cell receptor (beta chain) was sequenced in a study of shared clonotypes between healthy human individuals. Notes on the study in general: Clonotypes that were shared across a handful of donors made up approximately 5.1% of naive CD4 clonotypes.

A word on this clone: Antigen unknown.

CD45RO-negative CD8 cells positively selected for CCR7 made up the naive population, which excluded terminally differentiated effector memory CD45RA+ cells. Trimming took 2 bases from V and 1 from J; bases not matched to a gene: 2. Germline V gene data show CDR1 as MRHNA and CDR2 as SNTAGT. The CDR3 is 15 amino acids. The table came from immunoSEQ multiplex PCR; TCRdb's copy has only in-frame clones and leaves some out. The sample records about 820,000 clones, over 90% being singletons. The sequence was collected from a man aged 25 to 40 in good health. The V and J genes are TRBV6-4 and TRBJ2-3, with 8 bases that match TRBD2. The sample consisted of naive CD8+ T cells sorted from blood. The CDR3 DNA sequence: TGTGCCAGCAGTGACAAAGCGGGAGGCACAGATACGCAGTATTTT. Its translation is CASSDKAGGTDTQYF.